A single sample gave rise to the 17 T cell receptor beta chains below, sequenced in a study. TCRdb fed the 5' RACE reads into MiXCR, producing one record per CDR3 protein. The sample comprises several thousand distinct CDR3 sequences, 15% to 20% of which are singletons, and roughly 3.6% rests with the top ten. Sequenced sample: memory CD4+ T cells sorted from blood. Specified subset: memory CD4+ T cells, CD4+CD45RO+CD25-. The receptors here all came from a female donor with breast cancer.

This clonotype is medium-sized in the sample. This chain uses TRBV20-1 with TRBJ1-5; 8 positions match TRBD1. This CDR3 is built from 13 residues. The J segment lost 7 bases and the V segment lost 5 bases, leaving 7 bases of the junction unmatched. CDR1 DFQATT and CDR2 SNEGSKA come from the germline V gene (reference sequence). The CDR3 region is CSAVDRVEQPQHF. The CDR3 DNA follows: TGCAGTGCTGTGGACAGGGTCGAGCAGCCCCAGCATTTT.

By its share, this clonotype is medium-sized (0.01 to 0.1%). The DNA of the CDR3 is TGCGCCAGCAGCCTAGCGGAATCCTACAATGAGCAGTTCTTC. This encodes CASSLAESYNEQFF. The genes are TRBV5-1 and TRBJ2-1, with TRBD2 matching 7 bases. Looked up from germline, CDR1 is SGHRS and CDR2 is YFSETQ. This CDR3 has 14 residues. Trimming at V came to 4 bases and at J to 1 base, leaving 2 bases not matched to a gene. The full variable domain, completed using reference TRBV5-1 and TRBJ2-1, is KAGVTQTPRYLIKTRGQQVTLSCSPISGHRSVSWYQQTPGQGLQFLFEYFSETQRNKGNFPGRFSGRQFSNSRSEMNVSTLELGDSALYLCASSLAESYNEQFFGPGTRLTVL.

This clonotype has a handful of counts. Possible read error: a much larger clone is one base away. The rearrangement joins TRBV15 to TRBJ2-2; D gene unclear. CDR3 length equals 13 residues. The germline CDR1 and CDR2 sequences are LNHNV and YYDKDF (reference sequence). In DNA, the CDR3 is TGTGCCATCAGCAGAGCACGCTCCGGGGAGCTGTTTTTT. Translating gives CAISRARSGELFF.

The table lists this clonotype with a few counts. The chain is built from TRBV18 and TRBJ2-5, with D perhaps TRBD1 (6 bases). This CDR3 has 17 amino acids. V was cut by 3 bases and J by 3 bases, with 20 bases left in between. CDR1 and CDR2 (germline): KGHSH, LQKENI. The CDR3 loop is CASSPGHGQTVKETQYF. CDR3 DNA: TGTGCCAGCTCACCGGGACACGGACAGACGGTAAAAGAGACCCAGTACTTC.

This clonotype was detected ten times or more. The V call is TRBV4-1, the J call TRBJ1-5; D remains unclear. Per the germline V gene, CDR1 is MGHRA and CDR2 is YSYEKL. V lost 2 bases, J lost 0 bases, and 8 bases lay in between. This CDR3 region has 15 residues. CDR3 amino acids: CASSQLGLSNQPQHF. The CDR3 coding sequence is TGCGCCAGCAGCCAACTGGGTCTTAGCAATCAGCCCCAGCATTTT.

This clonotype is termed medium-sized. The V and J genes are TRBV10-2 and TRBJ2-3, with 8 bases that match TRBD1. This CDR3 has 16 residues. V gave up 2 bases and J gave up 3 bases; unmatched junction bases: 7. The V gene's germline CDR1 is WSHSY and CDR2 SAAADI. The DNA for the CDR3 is TGCGCCAGCAGTGAGGCGACAGGGGTTGGTACAGATACGCAGTATTTT. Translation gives CASSEATGVGTDTQYF.

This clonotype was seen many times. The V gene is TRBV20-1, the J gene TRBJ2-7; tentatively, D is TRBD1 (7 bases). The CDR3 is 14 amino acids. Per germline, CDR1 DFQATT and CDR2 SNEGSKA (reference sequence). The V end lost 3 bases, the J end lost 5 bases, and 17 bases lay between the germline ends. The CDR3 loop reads CSASPAGGFHEQYF. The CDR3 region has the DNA TGCAGTGCTAGCCCTGCAGGGGGGTTCCACGAGCAGTACTTC.

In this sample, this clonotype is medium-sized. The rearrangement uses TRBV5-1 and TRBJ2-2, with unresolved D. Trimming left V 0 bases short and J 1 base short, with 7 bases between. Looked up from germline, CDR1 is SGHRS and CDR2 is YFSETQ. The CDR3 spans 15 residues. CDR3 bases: TGCGCCAGCAGCTTGGAGACCGTGAACACCGGGGAGCTGTTTTTT. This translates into CASSLETVNTGELFF.

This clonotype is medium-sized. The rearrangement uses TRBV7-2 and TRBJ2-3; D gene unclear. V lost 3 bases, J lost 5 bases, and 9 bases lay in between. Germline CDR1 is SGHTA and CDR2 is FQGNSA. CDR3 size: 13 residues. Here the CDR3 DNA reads TGTGCCAGCAGCTTCCCCGATCGAGATACGCAGTATTTT. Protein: CASSFPDRDTQYF.

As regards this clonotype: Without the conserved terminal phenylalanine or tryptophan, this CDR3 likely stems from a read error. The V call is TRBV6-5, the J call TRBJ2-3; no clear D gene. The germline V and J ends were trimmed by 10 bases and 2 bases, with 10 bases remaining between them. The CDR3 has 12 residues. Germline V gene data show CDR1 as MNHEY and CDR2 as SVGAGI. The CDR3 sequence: CATATTTDTQYY. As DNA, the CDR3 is TGTGCCACCGCAACTACCACAGATACGCAGTATTAT.

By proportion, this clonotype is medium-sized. The CDR3 loop is CASSLQGGSYEQYF. The CDR3 nucleotides are TGTGCCAGCAGTTTACAGGGCGGCTCCTACGAGCAGTACTTC. The chain recombines TRBV6-5 with TRBJ2-7; D possibly corresponds to TRBD1 (6 bases). V lost 4 bases, J lost 0 bases, and 10 bases lay in between. The CDR3 length is 14 residues. Germline CDR1 reads MNHEY; CDR2 reads SVGAGI.

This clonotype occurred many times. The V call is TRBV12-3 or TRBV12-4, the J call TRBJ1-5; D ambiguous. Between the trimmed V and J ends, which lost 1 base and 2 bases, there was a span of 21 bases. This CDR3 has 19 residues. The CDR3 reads CASSLGGGFGIVGNQPQHF. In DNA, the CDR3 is TGTGCCAGCAGTTTAGGAGGAGGGTTTGGGATAGTGGGCAATCAGCCCCAGCATTTT.

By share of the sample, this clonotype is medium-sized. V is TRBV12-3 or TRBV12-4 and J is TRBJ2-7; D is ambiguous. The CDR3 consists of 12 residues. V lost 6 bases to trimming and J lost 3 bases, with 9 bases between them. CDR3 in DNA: TGTGCCAGCAGCAGATTGGGCTACGAGCAGTACTTC. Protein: CASSRLGYEQYF.

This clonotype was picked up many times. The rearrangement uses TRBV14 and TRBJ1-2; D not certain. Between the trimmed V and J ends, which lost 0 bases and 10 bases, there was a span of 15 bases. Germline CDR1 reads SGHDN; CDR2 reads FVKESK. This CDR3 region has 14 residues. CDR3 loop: CASSQDRYNLHYTF. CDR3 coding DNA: TGTGCCAGCAGCCAAGATCGGTACAACCTCCACTACACCTTC.

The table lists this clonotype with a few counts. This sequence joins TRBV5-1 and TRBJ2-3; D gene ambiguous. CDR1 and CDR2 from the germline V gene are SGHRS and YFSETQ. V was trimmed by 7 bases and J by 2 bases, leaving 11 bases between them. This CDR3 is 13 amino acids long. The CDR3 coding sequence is TGCGCCAGCGCAGTTACCCCCACAGATACGCAGTATTTT. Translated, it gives CASAVTPTDTQYF.

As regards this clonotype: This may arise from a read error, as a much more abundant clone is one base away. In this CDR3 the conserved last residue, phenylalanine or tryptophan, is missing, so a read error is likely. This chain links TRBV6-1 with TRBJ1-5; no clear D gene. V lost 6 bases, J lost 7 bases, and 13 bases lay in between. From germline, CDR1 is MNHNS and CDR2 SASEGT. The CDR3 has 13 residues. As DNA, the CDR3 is TGTGCCAGCAGAGCAGGTATTTTCCAGCCCCAGCATTCT. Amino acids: CASRAGIFQPQHS.

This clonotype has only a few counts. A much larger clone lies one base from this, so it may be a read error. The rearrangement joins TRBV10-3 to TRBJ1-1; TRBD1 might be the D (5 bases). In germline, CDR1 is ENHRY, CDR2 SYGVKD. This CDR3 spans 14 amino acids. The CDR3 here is CAISESRTNTKAFF. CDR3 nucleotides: TGTGCCATCAGTGAGTCTAGGACAAACACTAAAGCTTTCTTT.